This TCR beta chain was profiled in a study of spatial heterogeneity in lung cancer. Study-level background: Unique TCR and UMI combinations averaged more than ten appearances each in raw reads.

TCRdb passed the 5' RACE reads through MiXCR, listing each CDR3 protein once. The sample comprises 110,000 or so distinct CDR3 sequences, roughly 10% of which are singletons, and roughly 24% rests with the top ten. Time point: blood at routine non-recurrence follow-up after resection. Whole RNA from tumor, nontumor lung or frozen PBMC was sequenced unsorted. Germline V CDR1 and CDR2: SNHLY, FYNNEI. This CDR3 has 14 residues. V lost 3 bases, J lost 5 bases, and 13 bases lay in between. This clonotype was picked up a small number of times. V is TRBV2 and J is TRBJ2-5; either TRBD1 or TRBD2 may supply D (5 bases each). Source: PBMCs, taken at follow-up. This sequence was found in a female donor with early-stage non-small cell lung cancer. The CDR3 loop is CASSDSGGRETQYF. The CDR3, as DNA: TGTGCCAGCAGTGATTCTGGGGGACGGGAGACCCAGTACTTC.